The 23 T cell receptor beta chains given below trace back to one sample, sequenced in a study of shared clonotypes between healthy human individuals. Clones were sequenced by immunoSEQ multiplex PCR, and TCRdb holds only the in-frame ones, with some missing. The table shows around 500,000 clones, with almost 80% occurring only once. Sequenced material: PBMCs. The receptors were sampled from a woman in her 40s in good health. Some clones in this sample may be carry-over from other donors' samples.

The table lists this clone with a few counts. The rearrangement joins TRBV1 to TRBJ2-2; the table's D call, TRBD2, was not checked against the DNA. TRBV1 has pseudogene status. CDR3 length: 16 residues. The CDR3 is CTSSHSCGSPTGELFF. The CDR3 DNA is TGCACCAGCAGCCATAGCTGCGGGAGCCCCACCGGGGAGCTGTTTTTT.

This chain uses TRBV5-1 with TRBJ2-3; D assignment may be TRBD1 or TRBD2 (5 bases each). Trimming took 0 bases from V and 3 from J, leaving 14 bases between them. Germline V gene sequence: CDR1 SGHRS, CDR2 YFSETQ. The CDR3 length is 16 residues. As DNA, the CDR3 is TGCGCCAGCAGCTTGGGGTCTCTGAGGGGTACAGATACGCAGTATTTT. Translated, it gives CASSLGSLRGTDTQYF.

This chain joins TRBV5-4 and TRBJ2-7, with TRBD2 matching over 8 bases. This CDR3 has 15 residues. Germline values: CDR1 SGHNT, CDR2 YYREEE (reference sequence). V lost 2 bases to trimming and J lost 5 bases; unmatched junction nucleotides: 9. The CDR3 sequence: CASSFTGGSRDEQYF. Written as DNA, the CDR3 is TGTGCCAGCAGCTTCACGGGGGGGTCACGGGACGAGCAGTACTTC.

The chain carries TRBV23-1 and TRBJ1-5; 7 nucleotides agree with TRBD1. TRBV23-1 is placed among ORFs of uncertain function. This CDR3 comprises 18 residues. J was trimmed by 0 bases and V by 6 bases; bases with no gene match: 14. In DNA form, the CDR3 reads TGCGCCAGCAGCCTCAGGACAGGAAAGGGAGTTAGCAATCAGCCCCAGCATTTT. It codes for CASSLRTGKGVSNQPQHF.

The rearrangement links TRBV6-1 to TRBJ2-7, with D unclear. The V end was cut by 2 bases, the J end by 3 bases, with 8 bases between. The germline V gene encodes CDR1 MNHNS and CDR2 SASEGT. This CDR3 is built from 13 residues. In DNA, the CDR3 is TGTGCCAGCAGTGAAAGGGCAGTCTACGAGCAGTACTTC. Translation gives CASSERAVYEQYF.

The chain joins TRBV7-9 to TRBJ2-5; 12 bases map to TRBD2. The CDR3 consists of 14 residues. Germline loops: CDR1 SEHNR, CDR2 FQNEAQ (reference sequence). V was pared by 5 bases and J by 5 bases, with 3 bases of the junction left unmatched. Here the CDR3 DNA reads TGTGCCAGCAGCCGGACTAGCGGGATGGAGACCCAGTACTTC. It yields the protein CASSRTSGMETQYF.

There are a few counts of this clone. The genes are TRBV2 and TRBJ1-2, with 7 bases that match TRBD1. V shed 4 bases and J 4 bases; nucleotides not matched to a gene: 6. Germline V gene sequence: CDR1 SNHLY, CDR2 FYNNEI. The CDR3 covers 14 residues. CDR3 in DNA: TGTGCCAGCAGTGGACAGGGAATTGGCTATGGCTACACCTTC. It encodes CASSGQGIGYGYTF.

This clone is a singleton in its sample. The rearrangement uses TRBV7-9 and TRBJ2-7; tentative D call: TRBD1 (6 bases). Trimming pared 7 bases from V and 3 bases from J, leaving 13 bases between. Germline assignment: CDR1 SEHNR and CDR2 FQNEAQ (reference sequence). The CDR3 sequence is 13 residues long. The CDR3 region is CASNLGQNYEQYF. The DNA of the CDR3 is TGTGCCAGCAACCTCGGACAGAACTACGAGCAGTACTTC. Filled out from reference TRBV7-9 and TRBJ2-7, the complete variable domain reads DTGVSQNPRHKITKRGQNVTFRCDPISEHNRLYWYRQTLGQGPEFLTYFQNEAQLEKSRLLSDRFSAERPKGSFSTLEIQRTEQGDSAMYLCASNLGQNYEQYFGPGTRLTVT.

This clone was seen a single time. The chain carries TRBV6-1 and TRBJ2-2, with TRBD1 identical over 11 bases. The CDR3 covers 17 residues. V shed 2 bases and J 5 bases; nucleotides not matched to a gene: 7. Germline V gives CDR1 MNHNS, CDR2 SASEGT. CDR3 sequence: CASSELFGDRGTGELFF. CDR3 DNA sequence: TGTGCCAGCAGTGAACTGTTTGGGGACAGGGGGACCGGGGAGCTGTTTTTT.

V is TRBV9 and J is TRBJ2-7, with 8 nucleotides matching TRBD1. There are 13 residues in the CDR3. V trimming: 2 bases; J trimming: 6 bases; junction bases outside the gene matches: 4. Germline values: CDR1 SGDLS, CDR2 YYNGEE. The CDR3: CASSVQGAGEQYF. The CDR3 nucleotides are TGTGCCAGCAGCGTTCAGGGGGCGGGCGAGCAGTACTTC.

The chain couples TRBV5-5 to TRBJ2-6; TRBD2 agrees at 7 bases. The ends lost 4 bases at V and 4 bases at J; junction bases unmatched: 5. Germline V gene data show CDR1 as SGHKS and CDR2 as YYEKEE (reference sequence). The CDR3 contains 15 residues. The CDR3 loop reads CASSPSGVGANVLTF. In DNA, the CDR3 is TGTGCCAGCAGCCCAAGCGGGGTGGGGGCCAACGTCCTGACTTTC. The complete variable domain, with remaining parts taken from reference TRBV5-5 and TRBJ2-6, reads DAGVTQSPTHLIKTRGQQVTLRCSPISGHKSVSWYQQVLGQGPQFIFQYYEKEERGRGNFPDRFSARQFPNYSSELNVNALLLGDSALYLCASSPSGVGANVLTFGAGSRLTVL.

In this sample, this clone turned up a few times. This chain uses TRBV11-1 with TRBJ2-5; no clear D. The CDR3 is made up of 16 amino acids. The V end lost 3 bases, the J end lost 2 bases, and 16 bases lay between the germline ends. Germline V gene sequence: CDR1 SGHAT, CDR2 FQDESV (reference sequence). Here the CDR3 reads CASSFVQLSVQETQYF. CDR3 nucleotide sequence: TGTGCCAGCAGCTTCGTACAGCTAAGTGTTCAAGAGACCCAGTACTTC.

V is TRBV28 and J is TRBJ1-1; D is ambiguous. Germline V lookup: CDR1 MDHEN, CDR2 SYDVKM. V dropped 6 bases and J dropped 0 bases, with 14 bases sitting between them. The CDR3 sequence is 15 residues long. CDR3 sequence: CASSLGRSMNTEAFF. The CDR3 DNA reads TGTGCCAGCAGCCTAGGACGGTCCATGAACACTGAAGCTTTCTTT. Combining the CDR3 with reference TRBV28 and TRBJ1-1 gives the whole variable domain DVKVTQSSRYLVKRTGEKVFLECVQDMDHENMFWYRQDPGLGLRLIYFSYDVKMKEKGDIPEGYSVSREKKERFSLILESASTNQTSMYLCASSLGRSMNTEAFFGQGTRLTVV.

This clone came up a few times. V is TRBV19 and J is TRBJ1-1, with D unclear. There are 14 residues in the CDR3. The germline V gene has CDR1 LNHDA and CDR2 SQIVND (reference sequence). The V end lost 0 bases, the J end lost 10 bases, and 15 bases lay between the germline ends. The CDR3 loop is CASSIDLGRAAAFF. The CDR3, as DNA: TGTGCCAGTAGTATAGATCTGGGAAGGGCGGCAGCTTTCTTT.

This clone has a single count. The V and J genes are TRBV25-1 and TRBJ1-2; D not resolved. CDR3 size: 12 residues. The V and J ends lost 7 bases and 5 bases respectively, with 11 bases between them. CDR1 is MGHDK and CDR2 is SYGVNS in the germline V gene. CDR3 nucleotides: TGTGCCAGCAAGGGCGCTTTGTATGGCTACACCTTC. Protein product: CASKGALYGYTF.

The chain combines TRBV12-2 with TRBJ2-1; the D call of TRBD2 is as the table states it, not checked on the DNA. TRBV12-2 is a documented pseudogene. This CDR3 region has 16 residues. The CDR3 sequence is CASRARLAEYYNEQFF. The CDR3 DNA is TGTGCAAGTCGGGCGAGACTAGCGGAGTACTACAATGAGCAGTTCTTC.

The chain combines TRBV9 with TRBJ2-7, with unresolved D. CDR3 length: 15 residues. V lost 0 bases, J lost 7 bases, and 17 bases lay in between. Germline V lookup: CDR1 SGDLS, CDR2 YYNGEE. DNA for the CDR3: TGTGCCAGCAGCGTAGTAGGCACCACCACCGCGGAGCAGTACTTC. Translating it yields CASSVVGTTTAEQYF.

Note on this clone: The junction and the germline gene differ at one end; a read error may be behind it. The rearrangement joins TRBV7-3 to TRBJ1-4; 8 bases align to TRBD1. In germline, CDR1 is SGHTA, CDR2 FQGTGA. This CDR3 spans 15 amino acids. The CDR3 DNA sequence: TGTGCCAGCAGCGTAACAGGGGGAACTAATGAAAAACTGTTTTTT. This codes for CASSVTGGTNEKLFF.

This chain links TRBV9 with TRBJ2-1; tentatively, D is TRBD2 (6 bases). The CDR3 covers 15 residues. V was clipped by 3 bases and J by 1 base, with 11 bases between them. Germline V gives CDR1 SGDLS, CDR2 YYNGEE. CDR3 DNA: TGTGCCAGCAGCGCCCAGGCGGGGTCCTACAATGAGCAGTTCTTC. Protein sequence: CASSAQAGSYNEQFF.

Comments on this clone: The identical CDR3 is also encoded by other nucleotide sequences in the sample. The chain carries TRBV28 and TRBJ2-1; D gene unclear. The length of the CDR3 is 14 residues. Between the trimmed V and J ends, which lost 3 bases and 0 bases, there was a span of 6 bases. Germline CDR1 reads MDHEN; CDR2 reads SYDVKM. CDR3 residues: CASSLLDSYNEQFF. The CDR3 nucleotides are TGTGCCAGCAGTTTGTTAGACTCCTACAATGAGCAGTTCTTC.

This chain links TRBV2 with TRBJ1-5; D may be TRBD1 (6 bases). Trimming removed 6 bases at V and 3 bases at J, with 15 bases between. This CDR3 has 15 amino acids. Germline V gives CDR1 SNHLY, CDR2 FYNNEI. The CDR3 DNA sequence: TGTGCCAGCAGCGGACAGTTTCCCTCCAATCAGCCCCAGCATTTT. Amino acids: CASSGQFPSNQPQHF.

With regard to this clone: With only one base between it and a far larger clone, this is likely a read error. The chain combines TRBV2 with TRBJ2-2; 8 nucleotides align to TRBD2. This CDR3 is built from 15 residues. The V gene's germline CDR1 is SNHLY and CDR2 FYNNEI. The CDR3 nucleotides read TGTGCCAGAAGTGTAGCGGGGCGTGGCACCGGGGAGCTGTTTTTT. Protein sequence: CARSVAGRGTGELFF.

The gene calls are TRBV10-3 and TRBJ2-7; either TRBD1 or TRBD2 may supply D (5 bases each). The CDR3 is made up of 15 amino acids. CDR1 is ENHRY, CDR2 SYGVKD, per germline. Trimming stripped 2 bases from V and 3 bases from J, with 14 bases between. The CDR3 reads CAISEGYGTNYEQYF. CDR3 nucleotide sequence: TGTGCCATCAGTGAGGGATATGGGACCAACTACGAGCAGTACTTC.